Presented here are 11 T cell receptor beta chains from one specimen sequenced in a study of OX40 agonist ivuxolimab in advanced cancers. The table came from immunoSEQ multiplex PCR; TCRdb's copy has only in-frame clones and leaves some out. This sample carries around 56,000 clones, roughly 77% of them seen once, and the ten largest clones take about 1%. The material was CD4+ or CD8+ T cells sorted from blood, obtained in a trial of the OX40 agonist ivuxolimab. The receptors here all came from an adult with an advanced solid tumor such as melanoma, head and neck, liver or kidney cancer.

Of note for this clone: At one of its ends the junction is not consistent with the germline gene, which may arise from a read error. V usage is TRBV7-9 and J usage is TRBJ2-5; D uncertain. Germline CDR1 SEHNR, CDR2 FQNEAQ (reference sequence). The CDR3 sequence is 11 residues long. The CDR3 reads CASTLEETQYF. In nucleotides, the CDR3 is TGTGCCAGCACCTTAGAAGAGACCCAGTACTTC.

This clone came up once. The chain is built from TRBV9 and TRBJ2-5; 10 bases are shared with TRBD1. Germline lookup yields CDR1 SGDLS and CDR2 YYNGEE. The V gene end was trimmed by 3 bases and the J gene end by 11 bases; junction bases not matched to a gene: 7. This CDR3 has 13 amino acids. The CDR3 sequence: CASSGQGAGEQYF. The CDR3 DNA reads TGTGCCAGCAGCGGACAGGGGGCGGGTGAGCAGTACTTC.

In its sample, this clone was seen a few times. The CDR3 sequence: CASSLGQLSTDTQYF. For the CDR3, the DNA is TGTGCCAGCAGTTTAGGGCAGCTTAGCACAGATACGCAGTATTTT. V usage is TRBV28 and J usage is TRBJ2-3; D is unclear. Germline V gives CDR1 MDHEN, CDR2 SYDVKM. Trimming cost V 2 bases and J 0 bases, with 9 bases left between them. CDR3 length equals 15 residues. The full variable domain, its missing parts supplied by reference TRBV28 and TRBJ2-3, is DVKVTQSSRYLVKRTGEKVFLECVQDMDHENMFWYRQDPGLGLRLIYFSYDVKMKEKGDIPEGYSVSREKKERFSLILESASTNQTSMYLCASSLGQLSTDTQYFGPGTRLTVL.

The chain recombines TRBV5-4 with TRBJ1-1; D not resolved. This CDR3 region has 15 residues. V was trimmed by 4 bases and J by 1 base, leaving 14 bases between them. The V gene's germline CDR1 is SGHNT and CDR2 YYREEE (reference sequence). The CDR3 coding sequence is TGTGCCAGCAGCCCGGAGGCCCGGGGGAACACTGAAGCTTTCTTT. This sequence encodes CASSPEARGNTEAFF.

The V call is TRBV20-1, the J call TRBJ2-1; D is unclear. V shed 7 bases and J shed 1 base, with 2 bases lying between them. Germline V gene data show CDR1 as DFQATT and CDR2 as SNEGSKA (reference sequence). This CDR3 contains 10 residues. This CDR3 reads CSVSYNEQFF. Here the CDR3 DNA reads TGCAGTGTTTCCTACAATGAGCAGTTCTTC.

This clone was seen a handful of times. No DNA is shown, since the ends of the CDR3 on it are uncertain; the CDR3 is the one TCRdb lists. The chain carries TRBV28 and TRBJ2-5; the D segment call TRBD1 is taken from the table without a DNA check. Germline V CDR1 and CDR2: MDHEN, SYDVKM. The CDR3 contains 16 residues when both ends are counted. This chain's CDR3 is CASSLGQGALQMSQYF.

The V call is TRBV30, the J call TRBJ1-1; 8 bases agree with TRBD1. Per the germline V gene, CDR1 is GTSNPN and CDR2 is SVGIG (reference sequence). CDR3 length equals 14 residues. With 4 bases clipped from V and 2 bases from J, the junction kept 6 bases outside the gene matches. In DNA, the CDR3 is TGTGCCTGGAAAAGGACAGGGAGTAACACTGAAGCTTTCTTT. This encodes CAWKRTGSNTEAFF.

This sequence joins TRBV7-8 and TRBJ1-4; tentative D call: TRBD1 (6 bases). Germline lookup yields CDR1 SGHVS and CDR2 FQNEAQ. The CDR3 sequence is 17 residues long. V was clipped by 1 base and J by 8 bases, with 20 bases between them. CDR3 nucleotides: TGTGCCAGCAGCTTAGGGGGGCGGGGGACCCTAGGGGAAAAACTGTTTTTT. As protein: CASSLGGRGTLGEKLFF.

This clone has only a few counts. The chain has TRBV6-4 and TRBJ2-1; a weak D match, TRBD2 (6 bases). This CDR3 is built from 13 residues. Germline values: CDR1 MRHNA, CDR2 SNTAGT. V shed 3 bases and J shed 9 bases, with 12 bases lying between them. CDR3 loop: CASSELAGLEQFF. CDR3 coding DNA: TGTGCCAGCAGTGAACTAGCCGGCCTTGAGCAGTTCTTC.

The J gene is TRBJ2-7, the V gene TRBV7-3; TRBD1 or TRBD2 may be the D gene (5 bases each). CDR1 SGHTA and CDR2 FQGTGA come from the germline V gene. The CDR3 extends over 14 amino acids. V was clipped by 4 bases and J by 4 bases, with 14 bases between them. CDR3 DNA sequence: TGTGCCAGCAGCTCCTCCGGGACCGGGTACGAGCAGTACTTC. Encoded protein: CASSSSGTGYEQYF.

Many counts were recorded for this clone. This chain links TRBV4-1 with TRBJ1-1; D is unclear. Germline V lookup: CDR1 MGHRA, CDR2 YSYEKL. The ends were cut back, 1 base at V and 1 base at J, with 10 bases in the middle. The CDR3 sequence is 15 residues long. The DNA for the CDR3 is TGCGCCAGCAGCCAAGGAAGTCCGCGGAACACTGAAGCTTTCTTT. Its protein is CASSQGSPRNTEAFF.